These 29 T cell receptor beta chains share one sample of origin, sequenced in a study of T cell responses to AZD1222 COVID-19 vaccine (dated by TCRdb to the early 2020s). Libraries were prepared through the immunoSEQ multiplex PCR assay. TCRdb provides this immuneACCESS table in a form limited to in-frame rearrangements. Some clones are lacking; in checked studies, under half of them reflect an unresolved V gene, and why the rest are absent is not known. In this sample the table shows approximately 150,000 clones, 88% of which occur a single time. The biggest ten clones account for under 2.5% of the sample. The time point label corresponds to: baseline before first vaccination. The sample was peripheral blood, taken on day 0 of AZD1222 vaccination. The source of these receptors is an adult in good health.

CDR3 sequence reads: CAISENPSYGYTF. CDR3 nucleotides: TGTGCCATCAGTGAGAATCCTTCTTATGGCTACACCTTC. The chain employs TRBV10-3 and TRBJ1-2; D is unclear. CDR3 size: 13 residues. CDR1 is ENHRY, CDR2 SYGVKD, per germline. Trimming took 2 bases from V and 5 from J, leaving 9 bases between them.

The chain couples TRBV4-3 to TRBJ2-1; 8 nucleotides match TRBD1. The CDR3 has 15 residues. The germline CDR1 and CDR2 sequences are LGHNA and YSLEER. The V and J ends lost 0 bases and 3 bases, in that order; junction bases with no gene match: 1. CDR3 loop: CASSQEGTGYNEQFF. The DNA for the CDR3 is TGCGCCAGCAGCCAAGAAGGGACAGGCTACAATGAGCAGTTCTTC.

This chain links TRBV7-8 with TRBJ1-5; unclear D gene. Per germline, CDR1 SGHVS and CDR2 FQNEAQ. V dropped 4 bases and J dropped 3 bases, with 13 bases sitting between them. This CDR3 has 15 amino acids. The DNA of the CDR3 is TGTGCCAGCAGCTCCCTTGGCTCCCTCAATCAGCCCCAGCATTTT. The encoded protein is CASSSLGSLNQPQHF.

The chain is built from TRBV9 and TRBJ2-2, with 8 bases identical to TRBD2. The CDR3 is 16 amino acids. Germline V CDR1 and CDR2: SGDLS, YYNGEE. V was clipped by 0 bases and J by 0 bases; unmatched bases: 1. CDR3 in amino acids: CASSVVSGANTGELFF. The CDR3 coding sequence is TGTGCCAGCAGCGTAGTTAGCGGGGCGAACACCGGGGAGCTGTTTTTT.

V is TRBV15 and J is TRBJ1-5; D uncertain. CDR3 length: 14 amino acids. Germline V CDR1 and CDR2: LNHNV, YYDKDF (reference sequence). With 0 bases removed from V and 5 bases from J, the gap between germline ends came to 8 bases. CDR3 in DNA: TGTGCCACCAGCAGAGATACGGGATATCAGCCCCAGCATTTT. This gives the protein CATSRDTGYQPQHF.

The chain carries TRBV27 and TRBJ1-1, with D possibly TRBD1 on 6 matching bases. The CDR3 consists of 14 residues. Trimming removed 2 bases at V and 3 bases at J, with 10 bases between. Germline assignment: CDR1 MNHEY and CDR2 SMNVEV (reference sequence). Here the CDR3 reads CASSLHQGYTEAFF. The CDR3 DNA sequence: TGTGCCAGCAGTTTACATCAGGGGTACACTGAAGCTTTCTTT.

The rearrangement uses TRBV30 and TRBJ2-3; D gene uncertain. CDR3 size: 11 residues. Per germline, CDR1 GTSNPN and CDR2 SVGIG (reference sequence). V gave up 5 bases and J gave up 4 bases, with 7 bases separating them. The CDR3 here is CAWGIADTQYF. The CDR3 DNA reads TGTGCCTGGGGCATAGCAGATACGCAGTATTTT.

The chain recombines TRBV12-3 or TRBV12-4 with TRBJ1-3; D call uncertain. The CDR3 has 12 amino acids. The V end lost 2 bases, the J end lost 6 bases, and 5 bases lay between the germline ends. CDR3 loop: CASSLLSNTIYF. The CDR3 nucleotides read TGTGCCAGCAGTTTACTCTCAAACACCATATATTTT.

The chain couples TRBV27 to TRBJ2-7, with D perhaps matching TRBD2 (5 bases). This CDR3 is 15 amino acids long. The V gene's germline CDR1 is MNHEY and CDR2 SMNVEV (reference sequence). V was cut by 5 bases and J by 2 bases, with 16 bases left in between. The CDR3 coding sequence is TGTGCCAGCAGTGTCTCGGACCGCGGGCCCTACGAGCAGTACTTC. Translating gives CASSVSDRGPYEQYF.

In this sample, this clone turned up once. The chain combines TRBV7-9 with TRBJ1-4, with D possibly being TRBD1 (5 bases). CDR3 size: 16 residues. Trimming cost V 5 bases and J 8 bases, with 21 bases left between them. Germline-derived CDR1 and CDR2 are SEHNR and FQNEAQ (reference sequence). CDR3: CASSPPLGGPGEKLFF. CDR3 bases: TGTGCCAGCAGCCCACCCCTCGGCGGACCAGGGGAAAAACTGTTTTTT.

The chain has TRBV19 and TRBJ2-1, with 8 bases fitting TRBD2. The J segment lost 12 bases and the V segment lost 3 bases, leaving 1 base of the junction unmatched. CDR3 length: 11 amino acids. CDR1 LNHDA and CDR2 SQIVND come from the germline V gene (reference sequence). DNA of the CDR3: TGTGCCAGTAGTATCGGGGGGGTGCAGTTCTTC. This encodes CASSIGGVQFF.

V gene TRBV5-6 combines with J gene TRBJ2-1, with D unclear. V was trimmed by 2 bases and J by 4 bases, leaving 7 bases between them. CDR1 SGHDT and CDR2 YYEEEE come from the germline V gene. The CDR3 is 13 amino acids. The CDR3 is CASSLYGYNEQFF. CDR3 sequence (DNA): TGTGCCAGCAGCTTATACGGGTACAATGAGCAGTTCTTC. The full variable domain, rest sourced from reference TRBV5-6 and TRBJ2-1, is DAGVTQSPTHLIKTRGQQVTLRCSPKSGHDTVSWYQQALGQGPQFIFQYYEEEERQRGNFPDRFSGHQFPNYSSELNVNALLLGDSALYLCASSLYGYNEQFFGPGTRLTVL.

This chain uses TRBV21-1 with TRBJ1-3. TRBV21-1 is a known pseudogene. This CDR3 is 15 amino acids long. DNA for the CDR3: TGTGCCAGCAGCTCCCGGCGGGGTGGGCGAAACACCATATATTTT. Its translation: CASSSRRGGRNTIYF.

The chain combines TRBV4-2 with TRBJ1-2; D is undetermined. V lost 0 bases, J lost 4 bases, and 3 bases lay in between. The CDR3 sequence is 12 residues long. Looked up from germline, CDR1 is LGHNA and CDR2 is YNFKEQ. As DNA, the CDR3 is TGTGCCAGCAGCCAAGATGCCTATGGCTACACCTTC. Its translation: CASSQDAYGYTF.

This sequence joins TRBV27 and TRBJ2-7; D may correspond to TRBD1 or TRBD2 (5 bases each). The length of the CDR3 is 15 residues. Germline CDR1 MNHEY, CDR2 SMNVEV (reference sequence). Trimming stripped 5 bases from V and 8 bases from J, with 22 bases between. CDR3 loop: CASSLSYWDAPQQYF. The CDR3, as DNA: TGTGCCAGCAGTCTCTCCTACTGGGACGCTCCCCAGCAGTACTTC.

The rearrangement joins TRBV6-5 to TRBJ1-3, with D uncertain. Trimming left V 0 bases short and J 0 bases short, with 6 bases between. CDR1 is MNHEY and CDR2 is SVGAGI in the germline V gene. The CDR3 spans 15 residues. The CDR3 loop is CASSYSAGSGNTIYF. The CDR3, as DNA: TGTGCCAGCAGTTACTCGGCGGGCTCTGGAAACACCATATATTTT.

This clone was found once. The rearrangement links TRBV2 to TRBJ1-1; maybe TRBD1 (6 bases). Germline loops: CDR1 SNHLY, CDR2 FYNNEI. Trimming left V 2 bases short and J 4 bases short, with 17 bases between. The CDR3 sequence is 16 residues long. Here the CDR3 reads CASSESGRGRGTEAFF. The CDR3 DNA sequence: TGTGCCAGCAGTGAAAGCGGCAGGGGTCGGGGCACTGAAGCTTTCTTT.

The chain carries TRBV28 and TRBJ2-7; 11 bases match TRBD1. This CDR3 region has 15 residues. Trimming at V came to 3 bases and at J to 3 bases, leaving 4 bases not matched to a gene. Germline CDR1 is MDHEN and CDR2 is SYDVKM. The CDR3 loop reads CASSFRDRGFYEQYF. For the CDR3, the DNA is TGTGCCAGCAGTTTTCGGGACAGGGGGTTCTACGAGCAGTACTTC. Based on the CDR3 plus reference TRBV28 and TRBJ2-7, the full variable domain is DVKVTQSSRYLVKRTGEKVFLECVQDMDHENMFWYRQDPGLGLRLIYFSYDVKMKEKGDIPEGYSVSREKKERFSLILESASTNQTSMYLCASSFRDRGFYEQYFGPGTRLTVT.

This clone appeared a few times. V usage is TRBV7-9 and J usage is TRBJ2-2; weak D call: TRBD1 (6 bases). This CDR3 contains 14 residues. V gave up 4 bases and J gave up 4 bases, with 10 bases separating them. Germline loops: CDR1 SEHNR, CDR2 FQNEAQ (reference sequence). In nucleotides, the CDR3 is TGTGCCAGCAGCTCACAGGGTAGCACCGGGGAGCTGTTTTTT. Amino acid sequence: CASSSQGSTGELFF.

A single count supports this clone. The rearrangement links TRBV27 to TRBJ2-3; 13 positions match TRBD2. Germline V gives CDR1 MNHEY, CDR2 SMNVEV (reference sequence). The V gene end was trimmed by 5 bases and the J gene end by 3 bases; junction bases not matched to a gene: 2. The CDR3 sequence is 15 residues long. For the CDR3, the DNA is TGTGCCAGCAGTAAACTAGCGGGAGGGACAGATACGCAGTATTTT. This translates into CASSKLAGGTDTQYF.

V usage is TRBV9 and J usage is TRBJ1-1, with D maybe TRBD1 (6 bases). Per the germline V gene, CDR1 is SGDLS and CDR2 is YYNGEE. Between the trimmed V and J ends, which lost 4 bases and 4 bases, there was a span of 20 bases. The CDR3 consists of 16 residues. The CDR3 DNA sequence: TGTGCCAGCAGCCCCATAAGGGGGTCCTCCGCCACTGAAGCTTTCTTT. Its translation: CASSPIRGSSATEAFF.

The chain links TRBV12-3 or TRBV12-4 to TRBJ1-2; D call uncertain. The CDR3 has 12 residues. Trimming took off 3 bases at V and 4 bases at J, with 6 bases between the two ends. The DNA of the CDR3 is TGTGCCAGCAGTTTTAGTAGCTATGGCTACACCTTC. It specifies CASSFSSYGYTF.

This sequence joins TRBV21-1 and TRBJ1-4; no DNA check was done on the table's D call, TRBD1. TRBV21-1 is reported as a pseudogene. The CDR3 sequence is 14 residues long. In nucleotides, the CDR3 is TGTGCCAGCAGCCCCAGGGGGGCTGGTGAAAAACTGTTTTTT. Translating gives CASSPRGAGEKLFF.

V usage is TRBV28 and J usage is TRBJ2-7; tentative D call: TRBD1 (6 bases). The V gene's germline CDR1 is MDHEN and CDR2 SYDVKM. This CDR3 is built from 13 residues. V lost 7 bases and J 4 bases, leaving 14 bases between the germline ends. The CDR3 nucleotides are TGTGCCAGCAATCAGGGGCTTGGTTACGAGCAGTACTTC. It codes for CASNQGLGYEQYF. Together with reference TRBV28 and TRBJ2-7, the CDR3 gives the full variable domain: DVKVTQSSRYLVKRTGEKVFLECVQDMDHENMFWYRQDPGLGLRLIYFSYDVKMKEKGDIPEGYSVSREKKERFSLILESASTNQTSMYLCASNQGLGYEQYFGPGTRLTVT.

Of note for this clone: A junction boundary mismatches the germline segment, possibly from a read error. V is TRBV7-7 and J is TRBJ2-7; a possible D gene is TRBD1 (6 bases). Germline V gene sequence: CDR1 SSHAT, CDR2 FNYEAQ (reference sequence). CDR3 length: 18 residues. The CDR3 nucleotides are TGTGCTAGCAGCCAACCGGGACACGGTCGAAAAGGCTCCTACGAGCAGTACTTC. This codes for CASSQPGHGRKGSYEQYF. The whole variable domain, filled in from reference TRBV7-7 and TRBJ2-7, reads GAGVSQSPRYKVTKRGQDVTLRCDPISSHATLYWYQQALGQGPEFLTYFNYEAQPDKSGLPSDRFSAERPEGSISTLTIQRTEQRDSAMYRCASSQPGHGRKGSYEQYFGPGTRLTVT.

This chain links TRBV10-3 with TRBJ1-3; D ambiguous. V was shortened by 4 bases and J by 6 bases, with 13 bases between the two germline ends. The germline CDR1 and CDR2 sequences are ENHRY and SYGVKD. The CDR3 has 14 residues. CDR3 coding DNA: TGTGCCATCAGTGTCAGTGAATATGCAAACACCATATATTTT. This gives the protein CAISVSEYANTIYF.

V gene TRBV5-5 combines with J gene TRBJ1-2, with D uncertain. The V gene's germline CDR1 is SGHKS and CDR2 YYEKEE (reference sequence). The CDR3 covers 15 residues. Trimming stripped 0 bases from V and 8 bases from J, with 17 bases between. CDR3 in DNA: TGTGCCAGCAGCTTGGGGGCGGTGAATACTATGGGCTACACCTTC. Translating gives CASSLGAVNTMGYTF.

V usage is TRBV2 and J usage is TRBJ1-1, with a weak D call TRBD1 (5 bases). The length of the CDR3 is 12 residues. Germline CDR1 and CDR2: SNHLY and FYNNEI. V was cut by 5 bases and J by 5 bases, with 9 bases left in between. The DNA for the CDR3 is TGTGCCAGCAGTATCAGGGAAACTGAAGCTTTCTTT. This sequence encodes CASSIRETEAFF.

The chain uses TRBV6-5 and TRBJ1-4; D uncertain. CDR1 MNHEY and CDR2 SVGAGI come from the germline V gene. This CDR3 comprises 13 residues. Trimming left V 8 bases short and J 11 bases short, with 18 bases between. The DNA for the CDR3 is TGTGCCAGCGGAACCGACACCCCCGGGAAACTGTTTTTT. Amino acids: CASGTDTPGKLFF.